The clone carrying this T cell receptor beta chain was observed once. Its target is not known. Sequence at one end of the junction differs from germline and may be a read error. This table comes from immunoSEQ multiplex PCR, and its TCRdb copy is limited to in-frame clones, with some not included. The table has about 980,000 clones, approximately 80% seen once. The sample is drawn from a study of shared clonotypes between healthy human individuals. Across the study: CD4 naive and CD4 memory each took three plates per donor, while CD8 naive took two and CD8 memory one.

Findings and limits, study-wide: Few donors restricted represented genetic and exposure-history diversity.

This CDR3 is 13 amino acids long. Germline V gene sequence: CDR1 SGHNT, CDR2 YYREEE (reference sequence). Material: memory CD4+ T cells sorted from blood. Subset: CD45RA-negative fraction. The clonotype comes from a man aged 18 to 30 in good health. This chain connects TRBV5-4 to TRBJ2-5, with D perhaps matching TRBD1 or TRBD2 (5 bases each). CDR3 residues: CASSSRDQETQYF. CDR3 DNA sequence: TGTGCCAGCAGCAGCCGGGACCAGGAGACCCAGTACTTC. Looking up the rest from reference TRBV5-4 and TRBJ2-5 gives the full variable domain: ETGVTQSPTHLIKTRGQQVTLRCSSQSGHNTVSWYQQALGQGPQFIFQYYREEENGRGNFPPRFSGLQFPNYSSELNVNALELDDSALYLCASSSRDQETQYFGPGTRLLVL.